These 10 T cell receptor beta chains were sequenced from one sample in a study of CD8 T cells in Susac syndrome. With random hexamers, reverse transcription was performed on roughly 0.5 to 1 ug of RNA. TCRdb ran MiXCR on the immunoSEQ multiplex PCR reads and lists one entry per CDR3 protein. The sample includes 69,000 or so distinct CDR3 sequences, over 90% of them seen just once. The sample was CD8+ T cells from PBMCs. These receptors came from a human donor in good health.

The DNA of the CDR3 is TGTGCCAGCAGCTTCGTCGGGGTCTCGGGCACCGGGGAGCTGTTTTTT. Translated, it gives CASSFVGVSGTGELFF. J is TRBJ2-2 and V is TRBV27, with D possibly TRBD2 on 5 matching bases. Germline V gene sequence: CDR1 MNHEY, CDR2 SMNVEV (reference sequence). Trimming took 6 bases from V and 4 from J, leaving 18 bases between them. This CDR3 is built from 16 residues.

This rearrangement joins TRBV29-1 to TRBJ1-1; D remains ambiguous. V was cut by 2 bases and J by 7 bases, with 8 bases left in between. CDR3 length: 11 residues. Per germline, CDR1 SQVTM and CDR2 ANQGSEA. Here the CDR3 reads CSVELRGEAFF. CDR3 bases: TGCAGCGTTGAACTCCGGGGTGAAGCTTTCTTT.

J is TRBJ2-7 and V is TRBV20-1, with 8 bases identical to TRBD1. CDR1 is DFQATT and CDR2 is SNEGSKA in the germline V gene (reference sequence). This CDR3 region has 17 residues. V shed 0 bases, J shed 0 bases, and the junction held 10 bases outside the gene matches. As DNA, the CDR3 is TGCAGTGCTAGAGATCGACGGGGACAGGCAAGCTCCTACGAGCAGTACTTC. Translated, it gives CSARDRRGQASSYEQYF.

V gene TRBV4-2 combines with J gene TRBJ1-1, with D possibly being TRBD1 (6 bases). V dropped 2 bases and J dropped 1 base, with 11 bases sitting between them. Germline values: CDR1 LGHNA, CDR2 YNFKEQ. The CDR3 is made up of 15 amino acids. The CDR3 coding sequence is TGTGCCAGCAGCCAATACAGGGCCGCGAACACTGAAGCTTTCTTT. It encodes CASSQYRAANTEAFF.

This chain uses TRBV6-4 with TRBJ2-5; 11 bases are a match to TRBD1. Trimming at V came to 0 bases and at J to 6 bases, leaving 9 bases not matched to a gene. This CDR3 is 17 amino acids long. Germline assignment: CDR1 MRHNA and CDR2 SNTAGT. CDR3 nucleotides: TGTGCCAGCAGTGACTCAGGGGACAGGGGGATGAGGAAGACCCAGTACTTC. This sequence encodes CASSDSGDRGMRKTQYF.

This clonotype was found a few times. V and J are TRBV4-1 and TRBJ2-3; 7 nucleotides agree with TRBD2. There are 15 residues in the CDR3. CDR1 MGHRA and CDR2 YSYEKL come from the germline V gene. The V segment lost 0 bases and the J segment 6 bases; nucleotides outside the gene matches: 6. The CDR3 here is CASSQEEGGVDTQYF. CDR3 DNA sequence: TGCGCCAGCAGCCAAGAAGAGGGAGGGGTGGATACGCAGTATTTT.

This chain uses TRBV12-3 or TRBV12-4 with TRBJ2-1; 9 bases match TRBD2. Trimming took 8 bases from V and 7 from J; bases not matched to a gene: 15. CDR3 length: 16 amino acids. As DNA, the CDR3 is TGTGCCAGCTCCCAAGATGGGGCGGGGGGGCATAATGAGCAGTTCTTC. It encodes CASSQDGAGGHNEQFF.

This clonotype was detected a few times. The chain has TRBV7-9 and TRBJ1-5; D remains unclear. Trimming left V 3 bases short and J 5 bases short, with 8 bases between. This CDR3 has 13 residues. Germline values: CDR1 SEHNR, CDR2 FQNEAQ (reference sequence). The CDR3 nucleotides are TGTGCCAGCAGCTTGGGGTGGGATCAGCCCCAGCATTTT. Translating it yields CASSLGWDQPQHF.

The rearrangement uses TRBV5-4 and TRBJ2-4; D is tentatively TRBD1 or TRBD2 (6 bases each). Trimming cost V 0 bases and J 7 bases, with 20 bases left between them. Germline CDR1 reads SGHNT; CDR2 reads YYREEE (reference sequence). The CDR3 is made up of 17 amino acids. DNA for the CDR3: TGTGCCAGCAGCTTGGTGATCTCCAGGGGACTCAATAACATTCAGTACTTC. Translation gives CASSLVISRGLNNIQYF.

The chain employs TRBV7-9 and TRBJ2-5; 9 positions agree with TRBD1. CDR1 SEHNR and CDR2 FQNEAQ come from the germline V gene (reference sequence). The junction had 14 bases not matched to a gene; V was cut back by 3 bases and J by 3 bases. The CDR3 extends over 18 amino acids. The DNA of the CDR3 is TGTGCCAGCAGCTTGTCATTCTCCGGGACAGGGAAAGAAGAGACCCAGTACTTC. Its protein is CASSLSFSGTGKEETQYF.